The source of this T cell receptor (beta chain) is a study of technical replicates of blood from four donors. Assay: immunoSEQ multiplex PCR; the TCRdb copy retains only in-frame clones and omits some. This sample yields over 70,000 clones, of which 96% are seen a single time; around 0.18% belongs to the top ten. The specimen was T cells isolated from PBMCs. The receptor comes from a human donor in good health.

This CDR3 is CASSLNQGLIHEQYF. CDR3 DNA: TGCGCCAGCAGCTTGAATCAGGGTTTGATCCACGAGCAGTACTTC. The chain is built from TRBV5-1 and TRBJ2-7; D possibly corresponds to TRBD1 (5 bases). This CDR3 has 15 amino acids. CDR1 and CDR2 (germline): SGHRS, YFSETQ. V was shortened by 1 base and J by 5 bases, with 16 bases between the two germline ends.